This T cell receptor (beta chain) appears in the sequencing data of a study of T cells after yellow fever vaccination. Whole-study context: Low-cell-number fractions were prepared with SMART-Seq v4 Ultra Low Input. Study results and caveats: Contamination by abundant bulk-population clonotypes could be present in FACS-sorted repertoires.

This clonotype was seen at least ten times. Its target is unknown. The germline V gene has CDR1 SGHDN and CDR2 FVKESK. The germline V and J ends were trimmed by 1 base and 1 base, with 9 bases remaining between them. CDR3 size: 15 residues. TCRdb re-analysed the 5' RACE reads in MiXCR, keeping a single row per CDR3 protein. The data contain hundreds of thousands of distinct CDR3 sequences, 9.5% to 13% of them singletons. This sequence was found in a man younger than 35 who received the YFV17D yellow fever vaccine. The specimen was PBMCs, collected on the day of the first yellow fever vaccination. The rearrangement joins TRBV14 to TRBJ2-3, with D possibly TRBD2 on 6 matching bases. Here the CDR3 reads CASSQVRGGTDTQYF. CDR3 sequence (DNA): TGTGCCAGCAGCCAAGTCCGCGGGGGCACAGATACGCAGTATTTT.